The TCR beta chain under discussion was sequenced for a study of OX40 agonist ivuxolimab in advanced cancers. With respect to the entire study: Ivuxolimab was an agonistic, fully human IgG2 monoclonal antibody directed against OX40 (CD134), a costimulatory receptor. Intravenous ivuxolimab was administered to patients every 2 weeks at six dose levels: 0.01, 0.1, 0.3, 1.5, 3 and 10 mg/kg. Among the approximately 54 dose-escalation patients, approximately 20 had hepatocellular carcinoma, 15 melanoma, 9 renal cell carcinoma and 9 head and neck cancer. In the dose-escalation cohort, more than 75% of patients were male, and the mean age was approximately 60 years, with a range of 23 to 79. Patients were allowed to have had prior anti-PD-1, anti-PD-L1 or anti-CTLA-4 therapy, and 40% of the dose-escalation patients had been treated with checkpoint inhibitors. Partial responses occurred in three dose-escalation patients: two with cutaneous melanoma and one with hepatocellular carcinoma. The purpose of peripheral TCRbeta sequencing was to test whether ivuxolimab changed TCR sequence diversity and led to clonal T-cell expansion. The paper describes the monotherapy dose-escalation part (N ≈ 50 patients) of the phase I trial of ivuxolimab.

The paper as a whole reports these results and caveats: Low levels of normalized T-cell clonal expansion were also shown by some nonresponding patients. After ivuxolimab, CD8+ T cells had more expanded clones than CD4+ T cells on average. Antigen specificity was not determined for the clonally expanded peripheral T cells. In the 0.1-3.0 mg/kg groups, partial responders had among the lowest normalized peripheral clonal expansion, particularly in CD8+ T cells. At doses from 0.1 to 3.0 mg/kg, clonal expansion was seen in both CD4+ and CD8+ blood T cells between baseline and week 6.

To sequence the TCRbeta CDR3 region, genomic DNA was isolated from the sorted cells. TCRbeta CDR3 regions were sequenced using the immunoSEQ Assay. Held by TCRdb, this immuneACCESS table contains in-frame sequences only and omits some clones. Under half of the omission traces to an unresolved V gene where checked; the cause of the rest is unknown. The sample has under 20,000 clones on record, 87% of them singletons. Approximately 32% of the sample goes to the ten largest clones. Patients with a history of autoimmune disease or receiving systemic immunosuppression were excluded from the trial. In every dose cohort, peripheral blood was drawn for TCR sequencing at baseline, cycle 4 day 1, and cycle 7 day 1. The samples were taken from a phase I, first-in-human, multicenter, open-label dose-escalation trial of ivuxolimab. The trial enrolled adults with locally advanced or metastatic head and neck squamous cell, hepatocellular, melanoma or renal cell carcinoma. Before TCR sequencing, CD4+ and CD8+ T cells were separately sorted from peripheral blood.

On this clone: Its specific antigen is unknown. One base away there is no much larger clone; base qualities are not given.

Spanning cysteine to phenylalanine, the CDR3 consists of 11 amino acids. The read is trimmed to its CDR3 DNA, 33 bases read in frame from base 1. The V and J ends are trimmed by 8 bases and 4 bases, leaving 5 bases between them. CDR1 and CDR2 are read off the germline V gene as SGHAT and FQNNGV. The sequencing used CD4+ or CD8+ T cells sorted from blood, collected in a trial of the OX40 agonist ivuxolimab. Rearrangement joined TRBV11-2 to TRBJ2-2; there is no confident call for the D gene. The sequence derives from an adult with an advanced solid tumor such as melanoma, head and neck, liver or kidney cancer. The bases read TGTGCCAGCTGGAGCACCGGGGAGCTGTTTTTT. It translates as CASWSTGELFF.